The sequence of this TCR beta chain was determined in a study of blood T cell repertoires in COVID-19. Sequencing was performed with immunoSEQ multiplex PCR; in TCRdb, only in-frame clones are kept and a portion is missing. Here the sample spans over 95,000 clones, about 89% being singletons. Germline CDR1 and CDR2: LGHNT and FRNRAP. The CDR3 runs to 15 residues. V gave up 1 base and J gave up 10 bases; unmatched junction bases: 9. This receptor was taken from a human donor with acute or convalescent COVID-19. The donor label of this sample is uncertain. The sample comprised peripheral blood. The chain links TRBV12-5 to TRBJ2-1, with TRBD2 matching over 8 bases. CDR3 DNA sequence: TGTGCTAGTGGTTTGGACGGTAGCGGGAACGGGGAGCAGTTCTTC. It is translated as CASGLDGSGNGEQFF.